Following are 9 T cell receptor beta chains from one sample sequenced in a study of shared clonotypes between healthy human individuals. Data came from immunoSEQ multiplex PCR; TCRdb stores just in-frame clones and leaves some out. The sample includes about 1.1 million clones, 70% to 80% of them seen just once. Sequencing was performed on memory CD4+ T cells from PBMCs. Indicated subset: CD45RA-negative fraction. The receptors originated from a young man in good health. Some clones in this sample may be carry-over from other donors' samples.

The gene calls are TRBV6-5 and TRBJ2-5; D is possibly TRBD1 or TRBD2 (7 bases each). Looked up from germline, CDR1 is MNHEY and CDR2 is SVGAGI. Trimming took off 2 bases at V and 7 bases at J, with 17 bases between the two ends. This CDR3 is built from 15 residues. The CDR3 reads CASSYVQGRDGTQYF. The CDR3 bases are TGTGCCAGCAGTTACGTACAGGGGAGGGACGGGACCCAGTACTTC.

Note on this clone: This sample includes further DNA sequences coding for the same CDR3. J is TRBJ2-7 and V is TRBV18, with 10 bases matching TRBD1. The CDR3 spans 14 residues. Germline CDR1 is KGHSH and CDR2 is LQKENI. V gave up 3 bases and J gave up 3 bases; unmatched junction bases: 2. The CDR3 loop is CASSPGTGVYEQYF. CDR3 DNA sequence: TGTGCCAGCTCACCCGGGACAGGGGTCTACGAGCAGTACTTC.

The chain couples TRBV18 to TRBJ2-3; 8 nucleotides match TRBD2. Germline V lookup: CDR1 KGHSH, CDR2 LQKENI. Losses at the gene ends were 3 bases for V and 5 bases for J; bases not matched to a gene: 7. The CDR3 length is 15 residues. Here the CDR3 DNA reads TGTGCCAGCTCACCCCGGGAGCGGGAGCAAGATACGCAGTATTTT. It specifies CASSPREREQDTQYF.

The chain uses TRBV11-2 and TRBJ2-1, with D perhaps given as TRBD1 or TRBD2 (5 bases each). Trimming left V 2 bases short and J 6 bases short, with 14 bases between. Per the germline V gene, CDR1 is SGHAT and CDR2 is FQNNGV. CDR3 size: 15 residues. The CDR3 loop reads CASSLSGGFLNEQFF. DNA for the CDR3: TGTGCCAGCAGCTTAAGTGGGGGATTCCTCAATGAGCAGTTCTTC.

This clone was recorded a few times. This rearrangement joins TRBV5-1 to TRBJ1-1; the match to TRBD1 covers 7 bases. CDR3 length: 15 residues. Germline CDR1 is SGHRS and CDR2 is YFSETQ. V shed 3 bases and J 1 base; nucleotides not matched to a gene: 6. CDR3 loop: CASSYPGGENTEAFF. In DNA form, the CDR3 reads TGCGCCAGCAGCTACCCAGGGGGGGAGAACACTGAAGCTTTCTTT.

V usage is TRBV5-4 and J usage is TRBJ2-7, with 11 nucleotides matching TRBD2. From germline, CDR1 is SGHNT and CDR2 YYREEE (reference sequence). Trimming cost V 4 bases and J 0 bases; bases outside gene matches: 6. The CDR3 contains 16 residues. Here the CDR3 DNA reads TGTGCCAGCAGCCAGACTAGCGGGGCGATCTCCTACGAGCAGTACTTC. Its protein product is CASSQTSGAISYEQYF. The whole variable domain, remainder taken from reference TRBV5-4 and TRBJ2-7, is ETGVTQSPTHLIKTRGQQVTLRCSSQSGHNTVSWYQQALGQGPQFIFQYYREEENGRGNFPPRFSGLQFPNYSSELNVNALELDDSALYLCASSQTSGAISYEQYFGPGTRLTVT.

This chain links TRBV27 with TRBJ1-2; no definite D call. The CDR3 totals 13 residues. Trimming cost V 7 bases and J 2 bases, with 11 bases left between them. Germline assignment: CDR1 MNHEY and CDR2 SMNVEV (reference sequence). The chain's CDR3 is CASKAGGNYGYTF. The CDR3 DNA reads TGTGCCAGCAAAGCCGGCGGAAACTATGGCTACACCTTC.

This clone was seen only once. The chain combines TRBV7-8 with TRBJ2-3, with 8 positions matching TRBD2. The CDR3 runs 18 residues. Germline V gene data show CDR1 as SGHVS and CDR2 as FQNEAQ. Germline trimming cut 5 bases from V and 4 bases from J; bases unmatched to any gene: 17. For the CDR3, the DNA is TGTGCCAGCAGCGGTCACCGGGGAGGGCTAGCGGGCCCAGATACGCAGTATTTT. It translates to CASSGHRGGLAGPDTQYF.

V usage is TRBV7-8 and J usage is TRBJ1-1; tentatively, D is TRBD1 (5 bases). Deletions cut 1 base from V and 6 bases from J, with 12 bases between. Germline assignment: CDR1 SGHVS and CDR2 FQNEAQ. The CDR3 is 14 residues long. CDR3 sequence reads: CASSLESGGPEAFF. CDR3 in DNA: TGTGCCAGCAGCTTAGAATCGGGGGGTCCTGAAGCTTTCTTT.